A selection of T cell receptor beta chains follows, all from one sample in a study of T-cell reconstitution after alpha-beta-depleted transplantation in children. Via MiXCR, TCRdb re-called the PCR reads, giving one row per CDR3 protein. The table has 780,000 or so distinct CDR3 sequences, about 15% seen once. This specimen was PBMCs, mostly from graft donor cells, taken 360 days after TCRalphabeta/CD19-depleted stem cell transplant. The source is a male patient aged 10 to 17 who had a stem cell transplant for acute lymphoblastic leukemia, so the T cells may come from the graft donor. Each CDR3 is given with its conserved first and last residue. A D gene is named only where the DNA matches it firmly. Only part of the rows carry a size: once, few, many, or a class if the clone is expanded.

d_call cdr3_length j_call v_call clone_size cdr3_aa cdr3_nt
TRBD1 14 TRBJ2-7 TRBV5-1 few CASRKPGQGNEQYF TGCGCCAGCAGGAAACCGGGACAGGGAAACGAGCAGTACTTC
. 15 TRBJ1-1 TRBV5-8 . CASSPQGWRNTEAFF TGTGCCAGCAGTCCACAGGGTTGGAGGAACACTGAAGCTTTCTTT
. 14 TRBJ2-1 TRBV28 few CASTIPGDWNEQFF TGTGCCAGCACCATCCCCGGGGATTGGAATGAGCAGTTCTTC
. 18 TRBJ2-3 TRBV11-2 . CASSPDPLLAANTDTQYF TGTGCCAGCAGCCCCGACCCACTATTAGCGGCCAACACAGATACGCAGTATTTT
. 16 TRBJ1-1 TRBV5-1 . CASSLGDVGMNTEAFF TGCGCCAGCAGCTTAGGAGATGTGGGGATGAACACTGAAGCTTTCTTT
TRBD2 16 TRBJ2-3 TRBV27 . CASSGGELISTDTQYF TGTGCCAGCTCGGGGGGAGAACTCATTAGCACAGATACGCAGTATTTT
. 16 TRBJ2-2 TRBV7-9 few CASRAFKLSNTGELFF TGTGCCAGCAGAGCCTTCAAGTTGTCGAACACCGGGGAGCTGTTTTTT
. 16 TRBJ1-1 TRBV10-3 . CAISEFGGATNTEAFF TGTGCCATCAGTGAGTTCGGGGGGGCGACGAACACTGAAGCTTTCTTT
TRBD1 15 TRBJ2-2 TRBV20-1 . CSARDGDRGLGELFF TGCAGTGCTAGAGATGGGGACAGGGGGTTAGGGGAGCTGTTTTTT
TRBD2 14 TRBJ2-7 TRBV12-5 . CASGSGLTSYEQYF TGTGCTAGTGGTTCGGGACTAACGTCCTACGAGCAGTACTTC
TRBD1 17 TRBJ2-6 TRBV29-1 few CSVERGETGSGANVLTF TGCAGCGTTGAAAGAGGGGAGACAGGGTCTGGGGCCAACGTCCTGACTTTC
TRBD2 18 TRBJ2-7 TRBV4-1 few CASSQENSASGRRVEQYF TGCGCCAGCAGCCAAGAGAACTCGGCTAGCGGGAGAAGGGTCGAGCAGTACTTC
. 17 TRBJ2-1 TRBV7-4 . CASSLEAVGQAGNEQFF TGTGCCAGCAGCTTAGAAGCGGTGGGGCAGGCGGGCAATGAGCAGTTCTTC
. 14 TRBJ1-1 TRBV5-4 many CASSLAFRRAEAFF TGTGCCAGCAGCTTGGCTTTTAGGCGCGCCGAAGCTTTCTTT
TRBD1 16 TRBJ2-5 TRBV29-1 . CSVGRTGGILQETQYF TGCAGCGTTGGGCGGACAGGGGGAATTCTTCAAGAGACCCAGTACTTC
TRBD2 15 TRBJ2-4 TRBV14 . CASSRAGAAKNIQYF TGTGCCAGCAGCCGAGCGGGAGCAGCCAAAAACATTCAGTACTTC
. 15 TRBJ2-1 TRBV5-1 few CASSPWGRGRNEQFF TGCGCCAGCAGCCCCTGGGGGCGGGGGCGCAATGAGCAGTTCTTC
. 12 TRBJ2-3 TRBV7-9 . CASSLAGGPQYF TGTGCCAGCAGCTTAGCAGGCGGGCCGCAGTATTTT
. 14 TRBJ2-3 TRBV6-4 many CASSVQGGGDTQYF TGTGCCAGCAGTGTACAGGGAGGGGGAGATACGCAGTATTTT
. 11 TRBJ2-1 TRBV6-2/TRBV6-3 many CASSYGAEQFF TGTGCCAGCAGTTACGGGGCTGAGCAGTTCTTC
TRBD1 12 TRBJ1-4 TRBV10-2 . CATRDRGEKLFF TGCGCCACCCGGGACAGGGGTGAAAAACTGTTTTTT
. 11 TRBJ2-7 TRBV12-3/TRBV12-4 many CASSFTYEQYF TGTGCCAGCAGCTTCACCTACGAGCAGTACTTC
. 15 TRBJ1-6 TRBV5-1 . CASSISGLNNSPLHF TGCGCCAGCAGCATCTCCGGACTTAATAATTCACCCCTCCACTTT
. 15 TRBJ2-7 TRBV7-2 few CASSLIKTGSHEQYF TGTGCCAGCAGCTTGATCAAGACAGGTAGCCACGAGCAGTACTTC
TRBD1 16 TRBJ2-3 TRBV6-1 few CASRRTGGGRTDTQYF TGTGCCAGCAGACGGACAGGGGGCGGTCGGACAGATACGCAGTATTTT
. 16 TRBJ2-3 TRBV5-1 few CASSLGLVGAGDTQYF TGCGCCAGCAGCTTGGGACTAGTGGGGGCAGGAGATACGCAGTATTTT
. 17 TRBJ2-6 TRBV5-6 . CASIAWQGFSGANVLTF TGTGCCAGCATTGCATGGCAGGGTTTCTCTGGGGCCAACGTCCTGACTTTC
TRBD1 16 TRBJ2-7 TRBV4-1 few CASSYMTGWASYEQYF TGCGCCAGCAGCTACATGACAGGGTGGGCTTCCTACGAGCAGTACTTC
. 13 TRBJ2-7 TRBV5-1 few CASSYPGVHEQYF TGCGCCAGCAGCTATCCAGGAGTGCACGAGCAGTACTTC
. 15 TRBJ1-1 TRBV12-3/TRBV12-4 . CASSFPQGGNTEAFF TGTGCCAGCAGTTTCCCCCAAGGCGGGAACACTGAAGCTTTCTTT
. 14 TRBJ2-1 TRBV5-1 . CASRIAANYNEQFF TGCGCCAGCAGGATAGCGGCTAACTACAATGAGCAGTTCTTC
. 14 TRBJ1-1 TRBV9 . CASSRSHQNTEAFF TGTGCCAGCAGCCGGAGCCACCAGAACACTGAAGCTTTCTTT
. 14 TRBJ2-3 TRBV20-1 many CSARLTVSTDTQYF TGCAGTGCTAGGCTGACGGTTAGCACAGATACGCAGTATTTT
TRBD2 14 TRBJ2-1 TRBV24-1 many CATTSGRARIEQFF TGTGCCACCACGAGCGGGAGGGCCAGAATTGAGCAGTTCTTC
TRBD2 16 TRBJ2-3 TRBV7-3 . CASSLQAGGNTDTQYF TGTGCCAGCAGCTTACAGGCGGGAGGGAACACAGATACGCAGTATTTT
TRBD2 15 TRBJ2-7 TRBV2 few CASKWTSGSTYEQYF TGTGCCAGCAAATGGACTAGCGGGAGTACCTACGAGCAGTACTTC
. 13 TRBJ2-3 TRBV6-4 once CASRGPVTDTQYF TGTGCCAGCAGGGGGCCAGTCACAGATACGCAGTATTTT
TRBD2 14 TRBJ2-1 TRBV3-1 . CASSFSGIGNEQFF TGTGCCAGCAGCTTTAGCGGGATAGGCAATGAGCAGTTCTTC
. 14 TRBJ2-1 TRBV7-9 few CASSPRISYNEQFF TGTGCCAGCAGCCCTAGGATCTCCTACAATGAGCAGTTCTTC
. 14 TRBJ2-7 TRBV5-1 . CASRPFQGSYEQYF TGCGCCAGCAGGCCGTTTCAGGGATCCTACGAGCAGTACTTC
. 15 TRBJ2-1 TRBV7-2 . CASSFFPGEGSEQFF TGTGCCAGCAGCTTCTTTCCGGGAGAGGGTAGCGAGCAGTTCTTC
TRBD1 12 TRBJ2-7 TRBV5-1 many CASSSGGYEQYF TGTGCCAGCAGCTCAGGGGGTTACGAGCAGTACTTC
TRBD1 15 TRBJ2-5 TRBV25-1 few CASSELGTGSETQYF TGTGCCAGCAGTGAATTGGGGACAGGGTCCGAGACCCAGTACTTC
. 13 TRBJ2-1 TRBV20-1 many CSAPATGNNEQFF TGCAGTGCTCCCGCGACGGGAAACAATGAGCAGTTCTTC
. 13 TRBJ2-2 TRBV2 few CASSEQGLGELFF TGTGCCAGCAGTGAACAGGGTCTCGGGGAGCTGTTTTTT